This TCR beta chain came from a study of shared clonotypes between healthy human individuals. General study findings and limits: The expectation was that sequencing depth would affect clonotype sharing among donors. Naive CD4 clonotypes overlapped across several donors at roughly 5%. Sampling covered nothing but blood. Tissue TCR repertoires likely differ from those found in blood.

Using immunoSEQ multiplex PCR, the repertoire was profiled, and TCRdb retains in-frame clones only, with some absent. This repertoire shows roughly 700,000 clones, around 90% found once; its top ten account for 34%. CDR1 is MNHEY, CDR2 SMNVEV, per germline (reference sequence). Trimming cost V 4 bases and J 7 bases, with 20 bases left between them. The CDR3 loop spans 15 amino acids. Worth noting for this clone: Its cognate antigen is unknown.

Specimen: memory CD8+ T cells from PBMCs. Subset of the sample: CD45RO+ cells pooled with CCR7-negative TemRA cells. V and J are TRBV27 and TRBJ2-7; D is unclear. The receptor was derived from a man aged 18 to 30 in good health. Some clones in this sample may be carry-over from other donors' samples. This CDR3 is CASSSILVSPGEQYF. The CDR3, as DNA: TGTGCCAGCAGTTCAATATTAGTGTCTCCTGGAGAGCAGTACTTC.